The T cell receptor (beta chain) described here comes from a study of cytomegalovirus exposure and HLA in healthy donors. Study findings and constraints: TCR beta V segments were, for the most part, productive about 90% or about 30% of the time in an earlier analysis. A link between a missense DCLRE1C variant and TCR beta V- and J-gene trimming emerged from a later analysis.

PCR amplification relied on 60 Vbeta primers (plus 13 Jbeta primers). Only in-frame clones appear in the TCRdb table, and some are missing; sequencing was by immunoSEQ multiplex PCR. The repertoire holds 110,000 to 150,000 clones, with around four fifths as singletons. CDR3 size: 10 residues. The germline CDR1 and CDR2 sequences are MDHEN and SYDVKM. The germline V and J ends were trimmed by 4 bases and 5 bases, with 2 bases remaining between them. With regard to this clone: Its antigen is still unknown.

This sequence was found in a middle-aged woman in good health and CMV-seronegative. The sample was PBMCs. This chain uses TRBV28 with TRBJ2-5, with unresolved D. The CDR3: CASSSETQYF. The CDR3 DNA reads TGTGCCAGCAGTTCGGAGACCCAGTACTTC.